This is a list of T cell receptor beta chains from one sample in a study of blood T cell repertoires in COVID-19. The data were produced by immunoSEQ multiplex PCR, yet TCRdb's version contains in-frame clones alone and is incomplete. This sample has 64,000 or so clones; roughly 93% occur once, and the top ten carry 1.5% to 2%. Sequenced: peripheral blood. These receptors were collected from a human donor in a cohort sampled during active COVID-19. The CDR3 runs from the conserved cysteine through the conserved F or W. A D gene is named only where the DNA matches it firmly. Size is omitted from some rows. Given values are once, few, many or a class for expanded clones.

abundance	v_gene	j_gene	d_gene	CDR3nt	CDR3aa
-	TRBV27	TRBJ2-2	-	TGTGCCAGCAGTTGGACACCCTGGGCCGGGGAGCTGTTTTTT	CASSWTPWAGELFF
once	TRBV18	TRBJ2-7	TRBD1	TGTGCCAGCTCACGACAGGGATACGAGCAGTACTTC	CASSRQGYEQYF
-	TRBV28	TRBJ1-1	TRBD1	TGTGCCAGCAGTCCCTGGACAGGGGGTGACACTGAAGCTTTCTTT	CASSPWTGGDTEAFF
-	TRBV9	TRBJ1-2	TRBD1	TGTGCCAGCAGCGTAGGGGGGACAGGGAACTATGGCTACACCTTC	CASSVGGTGNYGYTF
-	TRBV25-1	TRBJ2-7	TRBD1	TGTGCCAGCAGTGATCCGGGACAGGGGGAGCAGTACTTC	CASSDPGQGEQYF
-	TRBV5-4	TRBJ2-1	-	TGTGCCAGCAGCTTGTTGCGAAGCTCCTACAATGAGCAGTTCTTC	CASSLLRSSYNEQFF
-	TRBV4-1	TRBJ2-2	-	TGCGCCAGCAGCCGGCCGCTCCAGGCGAACACCGGGGAGCTGTTTTTT	CASSRPLQANTGELFF
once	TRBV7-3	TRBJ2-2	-	TGTGCCAGCAGCTATACGGGAAACACCGGGGAGCTGTTTTTT	CASSYTGNTGELFF
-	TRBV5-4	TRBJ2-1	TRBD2	TGTGCCAGCAGCCCATCCGGGACTAGCGGGAGGGAGTCGTTCTTC	CASSPSGTSGRESFF
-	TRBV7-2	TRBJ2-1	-	TGTGCCAGCAGCGAATCCGGGACTTACTCAAATGAGCAGTTCTTC	CASSESGTYSNEQFF
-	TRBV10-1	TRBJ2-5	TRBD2	TGCGCCAGCTCATTGACAGGGACTAGCGAAGAGACCCAGTACTTC	CASSLTGTSEETQYF
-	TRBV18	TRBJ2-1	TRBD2	TGTGCCAGCTCACCACGGGGAAAGACTAGCGGCTACAATGAGCAGTTCTTC	CASSPRGKTSGYNEQFF
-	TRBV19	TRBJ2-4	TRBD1	TGTGCCAGTAGTATGGCCATACAGGGGTATGACATTCAGTACTTC	CASSMAIQGYDIQYF
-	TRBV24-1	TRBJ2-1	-	TGTGCCACCAGTGACTCAAAACTCCATGAGCAGTTCTTC	CATSDSKLHEQFF
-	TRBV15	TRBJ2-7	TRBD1	TGTGCCACCAGCTATTTTCCGGGACAGGGGGCACGCGAGCAGTACTTC	CATSYFPGQGAREQYF
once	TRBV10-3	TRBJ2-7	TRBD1	TGTGCCATCACATCGGGACAGGGGGTCTACGAGCAGTACTTC	CAITSGQGVYEQYF
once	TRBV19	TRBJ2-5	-	TGTGCCAGTAGTGCCGGGACAATCGGGACCCAGTACTTC	CASSAGTIGTQYF
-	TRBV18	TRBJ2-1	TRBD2	TGTGCCAGCTCACCACCACTAGCGGGAGGACCGGGTGAGCAGTTCTTC	CASSPPLAGGPGEQFF
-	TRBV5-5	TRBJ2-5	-	TGTGCCAGCAGCCACCCCCGAGGAGTAGAGACCCAGTACTTC	CASSHPRGVETQYF
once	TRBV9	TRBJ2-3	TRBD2	TGTGCCAGCAGCGTAGGACCGGCGGGAGGCAGGGATACGCAGTATTTT	CASSVGPAGGRDTQYF
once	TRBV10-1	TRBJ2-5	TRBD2	TGCGCCAGCAGTGAAGGGACTAAAGAGACCCAGTACTTC	CASSEGTKETQYF
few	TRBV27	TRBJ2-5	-	TGTGCCAGCAGAGTTACGGTCCGCATCCAAGAGACCCAGTACTTC	CASRVTVRIQETQYF
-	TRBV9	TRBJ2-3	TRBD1	TGTGCCAGCAGCGTAGACAGGGGGTCAGATACGCAGTATTTT	CASSVDRGSDTQYF
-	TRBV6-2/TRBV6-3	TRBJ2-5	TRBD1	TGTGCCAGCAGTTACGACAGGGTAGAGACCCAGTACTTC	CASSYDRVETQYF
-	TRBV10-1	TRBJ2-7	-	TGCGCCAGCGCGGGGCACGAGCAGTACTTC	CASAGHEQYF
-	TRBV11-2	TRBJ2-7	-	TGTGCCAGCAGCAGAGGGAGGAGGCAGGGGGCCTACGAGCAGTACTTC	CASSRGRRQGAYEQYF
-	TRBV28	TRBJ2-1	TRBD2	TGTGCCAGCAGTCCCGGGGGGGAAATAAATGAGCAGTTCTTC	CASSPGGEINEQFF
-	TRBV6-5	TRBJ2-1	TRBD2	TGTGCCAGCAGACGGGACTACCGGGGTGAGCAGTTCTTC	CASRRDYRGEQFF
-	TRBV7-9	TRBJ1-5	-	TGTGCCAGCAGCCCCCGGACAGTTCAGCCCCAGCATTTT	CASSPRTVQPQHF
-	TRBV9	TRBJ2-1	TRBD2	TGTGCCAGCAGCGTAGGGACTAGCGGGTCGAGGGAGCAGTTCTTC	CASSVGTSGSREQFF
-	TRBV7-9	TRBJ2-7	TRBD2	TGTGCCAGCAGCTTAGTCTCCGGGACTAGCGCCTACGAGCAGTACTTC	CASSLVSGTSAYEQYF
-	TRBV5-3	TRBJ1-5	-	TGTGCCAAAAGGGAAGGGGTTTACATCGGGCCCCAGCATTTT	CAKREGVYIGPQHF
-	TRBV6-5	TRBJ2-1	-	TGTGCCAGCAGGGGGAGCGTGGGAGCGTACAATGAGCAGTTCTTC	CASRGSVGAYNEQFF
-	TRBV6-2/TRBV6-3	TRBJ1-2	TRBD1	TGTGCCAGCAGTCCCCGACCGACCGGGACAGGGGGCTCGATATATGGCTACACCTTC	CASSPRPTGTGGSIYGYTF
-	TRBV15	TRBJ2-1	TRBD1	TGTGCCACCAGCGAGGGCAACAGGGGCACCGATGAGCAGTTCTTC	CATSEGNRGTDEQFF
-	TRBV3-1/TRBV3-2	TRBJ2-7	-	TGTGCCAGCAGCCAAGTCTCGAGGGTCTATCTCTACGAGCAGTACTTC	CASSQVSRVYLYEQYF
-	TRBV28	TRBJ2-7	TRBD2	TGTGCCAGCAGTTCCCGGACTAGCGGAGGGAGATCCTACGAGCAGTACTTC	CASSSRTSGGRSYEQYF
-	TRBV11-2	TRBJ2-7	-	TGTGCCAGCGGACTAGGGGGCGAGCAGTACTTC	CASGLGGEQYF
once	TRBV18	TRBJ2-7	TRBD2	TGTGCCAGCTCCCCCGGGACTAGCAGGTACGAGCAGTACTTC	CASSPGTSRYEQYF
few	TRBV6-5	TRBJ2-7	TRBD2	TGTGCCAGCAGTTTCAGCGGGAGGGCCGGTGAGCAGTACTTC	CASSFSGRAGEQYF
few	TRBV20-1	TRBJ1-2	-	TGCAGTGCCCCGAGTTATGGCTACACCTTC	CSAPSYGYTF
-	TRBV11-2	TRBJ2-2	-	TGTGCCAGCAGCTTAGAGGGGGTCGGGAGAGCGAACACCGGGGAGCTGTTTTTT	CASSLEGVGRANTGELFF
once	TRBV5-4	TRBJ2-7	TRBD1	TGTGCCAGCAGCCGAGTAAGTATGAAGGGGGCCTCAATCCCCTACGAGCAGTACTTC	CASSRVSMKGASIPYEQYF
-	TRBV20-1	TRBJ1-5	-	TGCAGTGCTAGTCCGGGGGGGGCCGTCAATCAGCCCCAGCATTTT	CSASPGGAVNQPQHF
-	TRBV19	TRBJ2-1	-	TGTGCCAGTAGTATAGCTGGCCTTAACTGGCCCAGGGATGAGCAGTTCTTC	CASSIAGLNWPRDEQFF
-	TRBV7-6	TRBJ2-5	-	TGTGCCAGCAGCTTGCGGCCCCAAGAGACCCAGTACTTC	CASSLRPQETQYF
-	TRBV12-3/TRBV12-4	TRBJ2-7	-	TGTGCCAGCAGGGAGGACCCCCGTGAGCAGTACTTC	CASREDPREQYF
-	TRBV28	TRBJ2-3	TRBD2	TGTGCCAGCATCACCCCTCTAGCGGGAGTATATACGCAGTATTTT	CASITPLAGVYTQYF
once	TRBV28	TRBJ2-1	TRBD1	TGTGCCAGCAGTAGACAGGGAGTAAATGAGCAGTTCTTC	CASSRQGVNEQFF
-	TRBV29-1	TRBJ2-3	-	TGCAGCGTTGAAGGGAGCCGTGATGAAAGCACAGATACGCAGTATTTT	CSVEGSRDESTDTQYF
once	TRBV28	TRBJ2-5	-	TGTGCCAGCAGTTTGCGGGCTAGCCGACAAGAGACCCAGTACTTC	CASSLRASRQETQYF
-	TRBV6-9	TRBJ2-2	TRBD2	TGTGCCAGCAGTTATGGTGGGAGGGCCGACGGGGAGCTGTTTTTT	CASSYGGRADGELFF
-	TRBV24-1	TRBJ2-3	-	TGTGCCACCAGTGGCCTGGACAGGGCGGGGGATATTGCCACAGATACGCAGTATTTT	CATSGLDRAGDIATDTQYF
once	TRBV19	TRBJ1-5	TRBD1	TGTGCCAGTAGCCAAGGGACAGGGGGCCTTCGGCCCCAGCATTTT	CASSQGTGGLRPQHF
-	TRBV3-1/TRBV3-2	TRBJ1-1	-	TGTGCCAGCAAAACAGGGAACACTGAAGCTTTCTTT	CASKTGNTEAFF
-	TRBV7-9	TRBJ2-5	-	TGTGCCAGCAGTTCAACTTCAGGCGCAGAGACCCAGTACTTC	CASSSTSGAETQYF
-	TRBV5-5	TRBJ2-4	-	TGTGCCAGCAGCTTAAACAGGGAGTGGAACATTCAGTACTTC	CASSLNREWNIQYF
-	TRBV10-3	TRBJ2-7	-	TGTGCCATCAGTCCCCCTCCGGGGGTTGGTTACGAGCAGTACTTC	CAISPPPGVGYEQYF
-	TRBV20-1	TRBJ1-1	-	TGCAGTGCGGGCCGAGAAACTGAAGCTTTCTTT	CSAGRETEAFF
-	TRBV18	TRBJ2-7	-	TGTGCCAGCTCACCTGGAACGGGGGTCGAGCAGTACTTC	CASSPGTGVEQYF